One sample yielded the 24 T cell receptor beta chains listed below, sequenced in a study of blood T cell repertoires in COVID-19. The data were produced by immunoSEQ multiplex PCR, yet TCRdb's version contains in-frame clones alone and is incomplete. The sample holds about 280,000 clones, approximately 85% seen once. The material sequenced was peripheral blood. The receptors stem from a man between 45 and 60 years old with active or convalescent COVID-19.

Written as DNA, the CDR3 is TGTGCCAGCAGCGTAGTAGTGACAGATACGCAGTATTTT. Translation: CASSVVVTDTQYF. The gene calls are TRBV9 and TRBJ2-3; D unresolved. V lost 0 bases and J 3 bases, leaving 5 bases between the germline ends. This CDR3 comprises 13 residues. Germline V CDR1 and CDR2: SGDLS, YYNGEE.

The chain has TRBV7-9 and TRBJ1-2; 7 bases align to TRBD1. Germline CDR1 and CDR2: SEHNR and FQNEAQ (reference sequence). V lost 11 bases, J lost 8 bases, and 14 bases stayed unmatched. The CDR3 sequence is 13 residues long. The CDR3, as DNA: TGTGCCGGAAAGGGGACAGAAACTAGCGGCTACACCTTC. Residues: CAGKGTETSGYTF.

The V and J genes are TRBV4-1 and TRBJ2-5; 10 bases are shared with TRBD1. Per the germline V gene, CDR1 is MGHRA and CDR2 is YSYEKL. J lost 5 bases, V lost 2 bases, and 11 bases had no gene match. The CDR3 has 17 residues. The CDR3 DNA follows: TGCGCCAGCAGCCAAAGCCCGACAGGGGGCCGTCTGGAGACCCAGTACTTC. Protein product: CASSQSPTGGRLETQYF.

The CDR3 loop reads CASSPGGFSYNEQFF. In nucleotides, the CDR3 is TGTGCCAGCAGCCCGGGGGGCTTCTCCTACAATGAGCAGTTCTTC. The chain employs TRBV7-3 and TRBJ2-1; a possible D gene is TRBD2 (7 bases). The ends were cut back, 5 bases at V and 0 bases at J, with 11 bases in the middle. The CDR3 is made up of 15 amino acids. Germline V gene lookup returns CDR1 SGHTA and CDR2 FQGTGA.

The rearrangement links TRBV3-1 (or the pseudogene TRBV3-2) to TRBJ2-7; TRBD2 aligns across 9 bases. The CDR3 is made up of 16 amino acids. Germline trimming cut 0 bases from V and 0 bases from J; bases unmatched to any gene: 3. Germline V gene data show CDR1 as LGHDT and CDR2 as YNNKEL (reference sequence). The CDR3 sequence: CASSQETSGSSYEQYF. CDR3 sequence (DNA): TGTGCCAGCAGCCAAGAGACTAGCGGTTCCTCCTACGAGCAGTACTTC.

The chain employs TRBV25-1 and TRBJ1-1, with TRBD1 as a possible D gene (6 bases). Germline V gene lookup returns CDR1 MGHDK and CDR2 SYGVNS. This CDR3 contains 15 residues. Trimming cost V 4 bases and J 0 bases, with 12 bases left between them. The DNA for the CDR3 is TGTGCCAGCAGTGTTGGGGACACTATGAACACTGAAGCTTTCTTT. Its translation: CASSVGDTMNTEAFF. Full variable domain (missing parts from reference TRBV25-1 and TRBJ1-1): EADIYQTPRYLVIGTGKKITLECSQTMGHDKMYWYQQDPGMELHLIHYSYGVNSTEKGDLSSESTVSRIRTEHFPLTLESARPSHTSQYLCASSVGDTMNTEAFFGQGTRLTVV.

The chain is built from TRBV3-1 (or the pseudogene TRBV3-2) and TRBJ2-2; TRBD1 matches 9 bases. The CDR3 has 17 amino acids. Germline CDR1 LGHDT, CDR2 YNNKEL (reference sequence). After removal of 1 base from V and 6 bases from J, the junction contained 9 bases not matched to a gene. The CDR3 DNA is TGTGCCAGCAGCCAAGTCTCCGGACAGGGGAGGGCCGGGGAGCTGTTTTTT. This sequence encodes CASSQVSGQGRAGELFF.

The chain employs TRBV27 and TRBJ1-6, with no clear D. The CDR3 spans 14 residues. Germline V CDR1 and CDR2: MNHEY, SMNVEV (reference sequence). V shed 7 bases and J shed 10 bases, with 17 bases lying between them. Written as DNA, the CDR3 is TGTGCCAGCACACGTACGGGGAAGGGATCACCCCTCCACTTT. Its protein product is CASTRTGKGSPLHF.

The chain recombines TRBV7-6 with TRBJ2-2; 13 bases agree with TRBD2. Looked up from germline, CDR1 is SGHVS and CDR2 is FNYEAQ. The CDR3 covers 16 residues. The V and J ends lost 1 base and 7 bases, in that order; junction bases with no gene match: 3. Here the CDR3 reads CASSLGTSGSDGELFF. The CDR3 coding sequence is TGTGCCAGCAGCTTAGGGACTAGCGGGAGCGACGGGGAGCTGTTTTTT.

The rearrangement uses TRBV6-5 and TRBJ2-1; 7 nucleotides agree with TRBD2. V lost 4 bases to trimming and J lost 0 bases; unmatched junction nucleotides: 6. CDR1 MNHEY and CDR2 SVGAGI come from the germline V gene. There are 16 residues in the CDR3. The CDR3 sequence: CASSSLSGASYNEQFF. The DNA of the CDR3 is TGTGCCAGCAGTTCCTTAAGCGGGGCCTCCTACAATGAGCAGTTCTTC.

The chain recombines TRBV9 with TRBJ1-4; TRBD1 matches 9 bases. This CDR3 comprises 14 residues. Germline trimming cut 2 bases from V and 6 bases from J; bases unmatched to any gene: 2. Germline CDR1 is SGDLS and CDR2 is YYNGEE. The CDR3 DNA follows: TGTGCCAGCAGCGTGGGACAGGGAGATGAAAAACTGTTTTTT. As protein: CASSVGQGDEKLFF.

The chain employs TRBV9 and TRBJ1-1; a weak D match, TRBD1 (5 bases). CDR1 SGDLS and CDR2 YYNGEE come from the germline V gene. The CDR3 has 14 amino acids. V lost 0 bases, J lost 12 bases, and 18 bases lay in between. The CDR3 nucleotides are TGTGCCAGCAGCGTAGGCTCAGGGCGGCTTGGAACTTTCTTT. It yields the protein CASSVGSGRLGTFF. The complete variable domain, with remaining parts taken from reference TRBV9 and TRBJ1-1, reads DSGVTQTPKHLITATGQRVTLRCSPRSGDLSVYWYQQSLDQGLQFLIQYYNGEERAKGNILERFSAQQFPDLHSELNLSSLELGDSALYFCASSVGSGRLGTFFGQGTRLTVV.

This rearrangement joins TRBV30 to TRBJ2-3, with TRBD1 as a possible D gene (6 bases). This CDR3 spans 15 amino acids. In germline, CDR1 is GTSNPN, CDR2 SVGIG (reference sequence). The V end lost 2 bases, the J end lost 0 bases, and 12 bases lay between the germline ends. Here the CDR3 reads CAWSRVGHSTDTQYF. DNA of the CDR3: TGTGCCTGGAGTAGGGTGGGACATAGCACAGATACGCAGTATTTT.

The gene calls are TRBV5-1 and TRBJ2-3, with TRBD1 matching over 9 bases. The V and J ends lost 4 bases and 1 base, in that order; junction bases with no gene match: 13. Germline lookup yields CDR1 SGHRS and CDR2 YFSETQ. CDR3 length: 18 amino acids. CDR3 DNA sequence: TGCGCCAGCAGCGCCGGACAGGGGAGTCTCATCGGCACAGATACGCAGTATTTT. It yields the protein CASSAGQGSLIGTDTQYF.

This sequence joins TRBV5-1 and TRBJ2-1, with D possibly matching TRBD1 (5 bases). Germline V gene lookup returns CDR1 SGHRS and CDR2 YFSETQ. The CDR3 covers 12 residues. V shed 4 bases and J shed 7 bases, with 9 bases lying between them. The CDR3 region is CASSGRVNEQFF. The CDR3 nucleotides read TGCGCCAGCAGCGGCAGGGTAAATGAGCAGTTCTTC. The complete variable domain, with remaining parts taken from reference TRBV5-1 and TRBJ2-1, reads KAGVTQTPRYLIKTRGQQVTLSCSPISGHRSVSWYQQTPGQGLQFLFEYFSETQRNKGNFPGRFSGRQFSNSRSEMNVSTLELGDSALYLCASSGRVNEQFFGPGTRLTVL.

This clone came up a few times. The genes are TRBV28 and TRBJ1-2; D not resolved. Deletions cut 3 bases from V and 4 bases from J, with 9 bases between. This CDR3 spans 13 amino acids. Germline CDR1 reads MDHEN; CDR2 reads SYDVKM. The CDR3 bases are TGTGCCAGCAGTTTGCCTGCGCTCTATGGCTACACCTTC. It is translated as CASSLPALYGYTF.

The chain couples TRBV7-2 to TRBJ1-4; 11 positions match TRBD1. This CDR3 has 14 residues. The germline V gene encodes CDR1 SGHTA and CDR2 FQGNSA. The V segment lost 5 bases and the J segment 7 bases; nucleotides outside the gene matches: 3. The CDR3 DNA is TGTGCCAGCAGCCAGGGACAGGGGGGTGAAAAACTGTTTTTT. It yields the protein CASSQGQGGEKLFF. The entire variable domain, with the rest obtained from reference TRBV7-2 and TRBJ1-4, is as follows: GAGVSQSPSNKVTEKGKDVELRCDPISGHTALYWYRQSLGQGLEFLIYFQGNSAPDKSGLPSDRFSAERTGGSVSTLTIQRTQQEDSAVYLCASSQGQGGEKLFFGSGTQLSVL.

The gene calls are TRBV6-5 and TRBJ1-4, with 10 bases that match TRBD1. The V segment lost 6 bases and the J segment 7 bases; nucleotides outside the gene matches: 8. CDR1 is MNHEY and CDR2 is SVGAGI in the germline V gene. The CDR3 runs to 15 residues. This CDR3 is CASSPIRTGGEKLFF. The CDR3 bases are TGTGCCAGCAGCCCCATTCGGACAGGGGGTGAAAAACTGTTTTTT.

This chain joins TRBV6-5 and TRBJ1-3, with D perhaps TRBD1 (5 bases). This CDR3 spans 12 amino acids. Trimming left V 8 bases short and J 4 bases short, with 9 bases between. From germline, CDR1 is MNHEY and CDR2 SVGAGI. The DNA of the CDR3 is TGTGCCAGCCAGGGCTCCGGAAACACCATATATTTT. It is translated as CASQGSGNTIYF.

V gene TRBV9 combines with J gene TRBJ2-3, with 7 bases aligning to TRBD2. V lost 0 bases to trimming and J lost 1 base; unmatched junction nucleotides: 8. CDR1 SGDLS and CDR2 YYNGEE come from the germline V gene. This CDR3 contains 17 residues. CDR3 nucleotide sequence: TGTGCCAGCAGCGTAGAAGCGGGGCAGGTCGGCACAGATACGCAGTATTTT. This translates into CASSVEAGQVGTDTQYF.

This clone has just one count. The chain has TRBV3-1 (or the pseudogene TRBV3-2) and TRBJ1-6; D unresolved. The CDR3 runs to 13 residues. Germline V gene data show CDR1 as LGHDT and CDR2 as YNNKEL (reference sequence). Trimming took off 2 bases at V and 10 bases at J, with 9 bases between the two ends. DNA for the CDR3: TGTGCCAGCAGCCAACTTTCGTCCTCACCCCTCCACTTT. This codes for CASSQLSSSPLHF.

V gene TRBV5-4 combines with J gene TRBJ2-1; 7 bases match TRBD2. CDR1 and CDR2 from the germline V gene are SGHNT and YYREEE (reference sequence). Trimming took 4 bases from V and 5 from J; bases not matched to a gene: 12. The CDR3 consists of 16 residues. DNA of the CDR3: TGTGCCAGCAGCCCGATGGGGGGAGGGCCGAACAATGAGCAGTTCTTC. The encoded protein is CASSPMGGGPNNEQFF. Looking up the rest from reference TRBV5-4 and TRBJ2-1 gives the full variable domain: ETGVTQSPTHLIKTRGQQVTLRCSSQSGHNTVSWYQQALGQGPQFIFQYYREEENGRGNFPPRFSGLQFPNYSSELNVNALELDDSALYLCASSPMGGGPNNEQFFGPGTRLTVL.

The rearrangement uses TRBV5-1 and TRBJ1-1; 9 positions match TRBD1. V trimming: 1 base; J trimming: 4 bases; junction bases outside the gene matches: 17. Germline loops: CDR1 SGHRS, CDR2 YFSETQ. The CDR3 extends over 19 amino acids. This chain's CDR3 is CASSLYPPGQGVRSTEAFF. CDR3 DNA: TGCGCCAGCAGCTTGTATCCTCCGGGACAGGGTGTTAGGAGCACTGAAGCTTTCTTT. Drawing the rest from reference TRBV5-1 and TRBJ1-1, the complete variable domain is KAGVTQTPRYLIKTRGQQVTLSCSPISGHRSVSWYQQTPGQGLQFLFEYFSETQRNKGNFPGRFSGRQFSNSRSEMNVSTLELGDSALYLCASSLYPPGQGVRSTEAFFGQGTRLTVV.

The rearrangement joins TRBV27 to TRBJ1-1; 12 bases agree with TRBD1. The CDR3 has 16 amino acids. The V gene end was trimmed by 4 bases and the J gene end by 3 bases; junction bases not matched to a gene: 6. The germline gives CDR1 MNHEY, CDR2 SMNVEV (reference sequence). This CDR3 is CASSSSGTGGYTEAFF. DNA for the CDR3: TGTGCCAGCAGTTCGTCCGGGACAGGGGGCTACACTGAAGCTTTCTTT.